This record looks at one TCR beta chain sequence and its context. One junction end disagrees with the germline gene, perhaps due to a read error. The entry originates in a study of blood T cell repertoires in COVID-19. Study-wide background: Samples taken during acute and convalescent COVID-19 were collected in the United States, Italy and Spain. The analysed material was cDNA or gDNA that came from T cells, B-cell-depleted T cells, or PBMCs.

The CDR3 consists of 12 residues. Germline loops: CDR1 MDHEN, CDR2 SYDVKM. Original analysis: Nucleated cell counts were estimated from reference gene primer amplification. Generated by immunoSEQ multiplex PCR, the TCRdb table keeps only in-frame clones and is missing some. V, J and clone size derive from that table, while D and trimming were established from the DNA sequence. This sample has tens of thousands of clones, with around 80% found just once. The material sequenced was peripheral blood. The TCR originated in a man in his fifties or sixties with active or convalescent COVID-19. The chain uses TRBV28 and TRBJ1-2, with a weak D call TRBD1 (6 bases). The CDR3 sequence: CASSDETGRNFF. The CDR3 nucleotides are TGTGCCAGCAGTGATGAAACAGGGCGGAACTTCTTC.